This T cell receptor beta chain derives from a study of regulatory T cells in long-lasting Graves disease. Sequencing libraries for TCR beta were prepared with iRepertoire HTBI primers and Arm-PCR of CDR3 regions. TCRdb analysed the multiplex PCR reads with MiXCR anew, one entry per CDR3 protein. This sample yields around 460,000 distinct CDR3 sequences, of which 12% to 15% are seen a single time; around a sixth belongs to the top ten. This clonotype has more than one count but fewer than ten. Time point given: newly diagnosed GD, antithyroid drugs for less than 3 months. The TCR library was made from RNA extracted from PBMCs. The peripheral blood volume drawn was 8 to 9.5 milliliters, and it was collected into EDTA tubes. The CDR3 length is 12 residues. The germline V gene encodes CDR1 SEHNR and CDR2 FQNEAQ (reference sequence). V was clipped by 1 base and J by 2 bases, with 3 bases between them. The same sample was also studied in work on T cells in Graves' hyperthyroidism and ophthalmopathy. Turning to that study: Reasons for excluding patients were uncontrolled infection, other autoimmune disease, pregnancy or lactation. From stable hyperthyroidism, ophthalmopathy was separated by a 13 V-J model.

The source material was peripheral blood mononuclear cells (PBMCs), sampled at new diagnosis, from a patient treated with antithyroid drugs. This TCR was recovered from a woman in her fifties or sixties with Graves disease. V gene TRBV7-9 combines with J gene TRBJ2-7; no definite D call. As DNA, the CDR3 is TGTGCCAGCAGCTTAGAAACCTACGAGCAGTACTTC. Translated: CASSLETYEQYF.